The T cell receptor (beta chain) under discussion was sequenced for a study of response to subunit inactivated influenza vaccine. TCRdb reprocessed the RT-PCR reads via MiXCR and lists one record per CDR3 protein. The table lists about 170,000 distinct CDR3 sequences, more than 10% of them singletons. The V end was cut by 4 bases, the J end by 7 bases, with 29 bases between. This CDR3 is built from 18 residues. Germline-derived CDR1 and CDR2 are SGHAT and FQDESV (reference sequence). The table lists this clonotype with a few counts. These same records also appear under a second study, on T cells expressing NK-cell markers. That paper states: 5'RACE template switching with UMIs produced the TCR beta cDNA.

This rearrangement joins TRBV11-1 to TRBJ2-7, with TRBD2 as a possible D gene (6 bases). This receptor was identified in a man aged 45-65 years who received an inactivated influenza vaccine. Here the sequenced sample was CD8+ T cells sorted from PBMCs, taken 12 days after vaccination. The CDR3 spells CASSSASLRPGTQGEQYF. The CDR3 coding sequence is TGTGCCAGCAGCTCCGCATCTCTACGCCCCGGGACTCAAGGGGAGCAGTACTTC.